These 22 T cell receptor beta chains originate from one sample sequenced in a study of T cell responses to AZD1222 COVID-19 vaccine (dated by TCRdb to about 2021). Library prep was done by the immunoSEQ multiplex PCR assay. TCRdb mirrors the immuneACCESS table, restricted to in-frame sequences. Some clones are absent from its copies; in checked studies, under half trace to an unresolved V gene, and the reason for the others is unknown. This sample lists about 120,000 clones; approximately 92% were detected once. The top ten clonotypes cover around 3.3% of the sample. The sample's time point label, in plain terms: baseline before first vaccination. The sequenced sample was peripheral blood, obtained on day 0 of AZD1222 vaccination. The receptors come from an adult in good health.

This clone was found once. The chain uses TRBV10-3 and TRBJ1-3; D gene ambiguous. Trimming took 8 bases from V and 2 from J, leaving 13 bases between them. The germline gives CDR1 ENHRY, CDR2 SYGVKD. The CDR3 sequence is 14 residues long. DNA for the CDR3: TGTGCCATCTCCGAGTTGGGCCCTGGAAACACCATATATTTT. It translates to CAISELGPGNTIYF.

V is TRBV4-3 and J is TRBJ2-1, with 7 positions matching TRBD2. With 0 bases clipped from V and 0 bases from J, the junction kept 8 bases outside the gene matches. This CDR3 region has 18 residues. CDR1 is LGHNA and CDR2 is YSLEER in the germline V gene. CDR3: CASSQDLTGGSSYNEQFF. For the CDR3, the DNA is TGCGCCAGCAGCCAAGATTTGACGGGGGGTAGCTCCTACAATGAGCAGTTCTTC.

This chain uses TRBV27 with TRBJ1-6; tentatively, D is TRBD1 (5 bases). The V end was cut by 2 bases, the J end by 2 bases, with 10 bases between. The CDR3 contains 16 residues. Germline loops: CDR1 MNHEY, CDR2 SMNVEV (reference sequence). The CDR3 protein is CASSLTGRAYNSPLHF. The CDR3 nucleotides read TGTGCCAGCAGTTTAACGGGGCGAGCCTATAATTCACCCCTCCACTTT.

J is TRBJ1-2 and V is TRBV9, with TRBD1 matching 8 bases. The CDR3 runs 14 residues. Germline V gene data show CDR1 as SGDLS and CDR2 as YYNGEE. V shed 3 bases, J shed 5 bases, and the junction held 6 bases outside the gene matches. The CDR3 region is CASSGGQVGYGYTF. CDR3 sequence (DNA): TGTGCCAGCAGCGGGGGACAGGTTGGGTATGGCTACACCTTC.

The chain couples TRBV19 to TRBJ2-2, with 7 bases aligning to TRBD1. V was pared by 7 bases and J by 2 bases, with 7 bases of the junction left unmatched. Germline loops: CDR1 LNHDA, CDR2 SQIVND (reference sequence). This CDR3 contains 15 residues. This CDR3 reads CASIPTGRNTGELFF. CDR3 coding DNA: TGTGCCAGTATCCCGACAGGGCGAAACACCGGGGAGCTGTTTTTT.

This rearrangement joins TRBV5-1 to TRBJ2-2; 8 nucleotides match TRBD1. The trim removed 4 bases at V and 0 bases at J, leaving 8 bases unmatched. CDR1 is SGHRS, CDR2 YFSETQ, per germline. This CDR3 region has 17 residues. DNA of the CDR3: TGCGCCAGCAGCGACCGGGACAGGAAGGCGAACACCGGGGAGCTGTTTTTT. This encodes CASSDRDRKANTGELFF.

The chain couples TRBV5-4 to TRBJ2-1; 14 bases match TRBD2. There are 18 residues in the CDR3. CDR1 and CDR2 from the germline V gene are SGHNT and YYREEE (reference sequence). Trimming cost V 4 bases and J 1 base; bases outside gene matches: 7. The CDR3 DNA reads as TGTGCCAGCAGCGCCGGGACTAGCGGGAGAGGGTCCTACAATGAGCAGTTCTTC. Translating it yields CASSAGTSGRGSYNEQFF.

The table lists this clone with a count of one. This chain connects TRBV6-5 to TRBJ1-2, with 8 bases that match TRBD1. The CDR3 is 14 amino acids. V shed 6 bases and J 7 bases; nucleotides not matched to a gene: 10. CDR1 is MNHEY, CDR2 SVGAGI, per germline. CDR3 sequence: CASRDQGAKGGYTF. In nucleotides, the CDR3 is TGTGCCAGCAGGGACCAGGGGGCCAAGGGTGGCTACACCTTC.

This clone was seen only once. The chain joins TRBV6-5 to TRBJ2-7, with TRBD1 as a possible D gene (6 bases). V lost 1 base and J lost 2, with 9 bases in between. Germline V gene sequence: CDR1 MNHEY, CDR2 SVGAGI. The CDR3 is 14 amino acids. This chain's CDR3 is CASSYFQGTYEQYF. CDR3 sequence (DNA): TGTGCCAGCAGTTACTTCCAGGGGACCTACGAGCAGTACTTC.

This clone was seen a single time. This chain connects TRBV7-6 to TRBJ1-6, with a weak D call TRBD1 (6 bases). The CDR3 is made up of 16 amino acids. With 1 base removed from V and 6 bases from J, the gap between germline ends came to 13 bases. The germline V gene has CDR1 SGHVS and CDR2 FNYEAQ. The CDR3: CASSLEAGERNSPLHF. As DNA, the CDR3 is TGTGCCAGCAGCTTAGAAGCAGGGGAGCGTAATTCACCCCTCCACTTT. Together with reference TRBV7-6 and TRBJ1-6, the CDR3 gives the full variable domain: GAGVSQSPRYKVTKRGQDVALRCDPISGHVSLYWYRQALGQGPEFLTYFNYEAQQDKSGLPNDRFSAERPEGSISTLTIQRTEQRDSAMYRCASSLEAGERNSPLHFGNGTRLTVT.

This clone was recorded once. CDR3 loop: CASSPLLWDRMNTEAFF. CDR3 DNA: TGTGCCAGCAGCCCCCTGTTGTGGGATCGGATGAACACTGAAGCTTTCTTT. The chain couples TRBV7-9 to TRBJ1-1; no firm D call. Trimming took 5 bases from V and 0 from J, leaving 19 bases between them. The CDR3 sequence is 17 residues long. The germline gives CDR1 SEHNR, CDR2 FQNEAQ (reference sequence).

The chain links TRBV18 to TRBJ2-7; the D is unclear. Germline V lookup: CDR1 KGHSH, CDR2 LQKENI. This CDR3 is built from 15 residues. The V gene lost 3 bases and the J gene lost 0 bases, with 12 bases spanning the gap. CDR3 in amino acids: CASSPGPITSYEQYF. DNA of the CDR3: TGTGCCAGCTCACCTGGACCAATCACCTCCTACGAGCAGTACTTC.

The CDR3 nucleotides are TGTGCCATCAGTGAGGGACAGGAAGACTCTGGAAACACCATATATTTT. It encodes CAISEGQEDSGNTIYF. The gene calls are TRBV10-3 and TRBJ1-3, with 7 bases lining up with TRBD1. Germline values: CDR1 ENHRY, CDR2 SYGVKD. J lost 0 bases, V lost 2 bases, and 4 bases had no gene match. This CDR3 contains 16 residues.

The chain joins TRBV7-2 to TRBJ2-5, with TRBD2 matching over 16 bases. This CDR3 has 15 residues. With 8 bases clipped from V and 5 bases from J, the junction kept 5 bases outside the gene matches. The germline V gene has CDR1 SGHTA and CDR2 FQGNSA. The CDR3 coding sequence is TGTGCCAGCGCATCGGGACTAGCGGGGGGGGAGACCCAGTACTTC. Its protein is CASASGLAGGETQYF.

The chain uses TRBV2 and TRBJ2-7; D is ambiguous. V lost 4 bases to trimming and J lost 5 bases, with 6 bases between them. CDR3 length equals 11 residues. Germline V gives CDR1 SNHLY, CDR2 FYNNEI. The CDR3 bases are TGTGCCAGCAGTGGGGATCACGAGCAGTACTTC. Protein: CASSGDHEQYF.

This chain connects TRBV9 to TRBJ1-4; TRBD1 matches at 7 bases. The CDR3 has 14 residues. Germline lookup yields CDR1 SGDLS and CDR2 YYNGEE. V gave up 7 bases and J gave up 8 bases; unmatched junction bases: 11. The CDR3, as DNA: TGTGCCAGCGCGACAGGGCCTACCTGGGAAAAACTGTTTTTT. The encoded protein is CASATGPTWEKLFF.

The genes are TRBV2 and TRBJ1-5; TRBD1 aligns across 9 bases. The V segment lost 6 bases and the J segment 1 base; nucleotides outside the gene matches: 4. Germline CDR1 SNHLY, CDR2 FYNNEI. The CDR3 runs 15 residues. CDR3 sequence reads: CASRPGTGSNQPQHF. CDR3 DNA sequence: TGTGCCAGCAGGCCCGGGACAGGGAGCAATCAGCCCCAGCATTTT.

This clone appeared a few times. The V gene is TRBV7-3, the J gene TRBJ2-7, with D unclear. V was trimmed by 2 bases and J by 2 bases, leaving 7 bases between them. The CDR3 spans 13 residues. CDR1 is SGHTA and CDR2 is FQGTGA in the germline V gene. The CDR3 sequence: CASSLGFAYEQYF. CDR3 nucleotide sequence: TGTGCCAGCAGCTTAGGCTTTGCCTACGAGCAGTACTTC.

V gene TRBV5-1 combines with J gene TRBJ1-5; 9 bases align to TRBD1. CDR1 and CDR2 (germline): SGHRS, YFSETQ. The CDR3 extends over 15 amino acids. J gave up 3 bases and V 4 bases, and 5 bases lay outside the gene matches. As DNA, the CDR3 is TGCGCCAGCAGCCCAAGGACAGGGGACAATCAGCCCCAGCATTTT. It specifies CASSPRTGDNQPQHF.

The gene calls are TRBV2 and TRBJ1-5; 10 bases are a match to TRBD1. The CDR3 covers 15 residues. CDR1 and CDR2 (germline): SNHLY, FYNNEI. The junction had 7 bases not matched to a gene; V was cut back by 10 bases and J by 1 base. CDR3 DNA: TGTGCCACCCATTTGGGACAGGGGAGCAATCAGCCCCAGCATTTT. Translated, it gives CATHLGQGSNQPQHF.

This rearrangement joins TRBV6-5 to TRBJ1-2; tentative D call: TRBD1 (6 bases). Looked up from germline, CDR1 is MNHEY and CDR2 is SVGAGI. With 4 bases removed from V and 2 bases from J, the gap between germline ends came to 8 bases. The CDR3 is 13 amino acids. The CDR3 reads CASSSTGNYGYTF. As DNA, the CDR3 is TGTGCCAGCAGTTCAACAGGGAACTATGGCTACACCTTC.

V is TRBV6-5 and J is TRBJ2-7, with 14 bases identical to TRBD2. The CDR3 has 16 residues. Germline CDR1 reads MNHEY; CDR2 reads SVGAGI. Germline trimming cut 2 bases from V and 3 bases from J; bases unmatched to any gene: 3. CDR3 protein: CASSYRGTSGSYEQYF. The CDR3 bases are TGTGCCAGCAGTTACCGGGGGACTAGCGGGAGCTACGAGCAGTACTTC.